This TCR beta chain comes out of a study of shared clonotypes between healthy human individuals. Deep level was the assay's run setting. The assay was immunoSEQ multiplex PCR, and TCRdb's table has in-frame clones only and misses some. This table has some 500,000 clones, 95% to 97% appearing once. This receptor was obtained from a woman younger than 45 in good health. Specimen: naive CD4+ T cells sorted from blood. Subset defined: CD45RA+ positively selected.

CDR3 nucleotides: TGTGCCAGCAGTTTAGACGGCCAGAAGTACTTC. Its translation is CASSLDGQKYF. The chain couples TRBV28 to TRBJ2-7; D gene ambiguous. Germline V gives CDR1 MDHEN, CDR2 SYDVKM. The CDR3 contains 11 residues. The V gene lost 2 bases and the J gene lost 11 bases, with 10 bases spanning the gap.